This is a list of T cell receptor beta chains from one sample in a study of T cell responses to AZD1222 COVID-19 vaccine. Only in-frame clones appear in the TCRdb table, and some are missing; sequencing was by immunoSEQ multiplex PCR. There are about 150,000 clones in the sample; around nine tenths occur only once, and around 18% lies in the top ten. The specimen comprised peripheral blood, sampled on day 0 of AZD1222 vaccination. The receptors stem from an adult in good health. The CDR3 runs from the conserved cysteine through the conserved F or W. D genes are given only for firm matches. Clone size appears in some rows only: once, few, many, or a class for an expanded clone.

j_gene | abundance | d_gene | v_gene | CDR3aa | CDR3nt
TRBJ2-1 | - | - | TRBV11-2 | CASSLVSGRRLNNEQFF | TGTGCCAGCAGCTTAGTTAGCGGCCGACGATTGAACAATGAGCAGTTCTTC
TRBJ2-7 | few | TRBD2 | TRBV4-2 | CASSPPTSGGYEQYF | TGTGCCAGCAGCCCACCGACTAGCGGGGGCTACGAGCAGTACTTC
TRBJ1-5 | - | - | TRBV15 | CATSLTEEGPQHF | TGTGCCACCAGCCTAACCGAGGAGGGACCCCAGCATTTT
TRBJ2-3 | - | TRBD2 | TRBV7-3 | CASSFRLATDTQYF | TGTGCCAGCAGCTTTCGACTAGCAACAGATACGCAGTATTTT
TRBJ2-5 | - | - | TRBV21-1 | CASSKEGQGGETQYF | TGTGCCAGCAGCAAAGAGGGCCAGGGGGGGGAGACCCAGTACTTC
TRBJ2-3 | - | TRBD2 | TRBV6-5 | CASSYTSGGARDTQYF | TGTGCCAGCAGTTACACTAGCGGGGGGGCCCGAGATACGCAGTATTTT
TRBJ1-1 | - | - | TRBV7-9 | CASSLVGGLNTEAFF | TGTGCCAGCAGCTTAGTGGGGGGGTTGAACACTGAAGCTTTCTTT
TRBJ2-2 | - | TRBD1 | TRBV9 | CASSVETGGTGELFF | TGTGCCAGCAGCGTCGAAACAGGGGGTACCGGGGAGCTGTTTTTT
TRBJ2-1 | - | - | TRBV11-2 | CASSLALIGAAGQEQFF | TGTGCCAGCAGCTTAGCGTTAATAGGGGCCGCCGGCCAAGAGCAGTTCTTC
TRBJ2-6 | - | - | TRBV4-3 | CASSQDHSSGATVLTF | TGCGCCAGCAGCCAAGATCACAGCTCTGGGGCCACCGTCCTGACTTTC
TRBJ1-6 | once | - | TRBV28 | CASGSPHHYNSPLHF | TGTGCCAGCGGGTCGCCTCACCATTATAATTCACCCCTCCACTTT
TRBJ1-1 | - | - | TRBV9 | CASSVGPAWNTEAFF | TGTGCCAGCAGCGTCGGGCCGGCCTGGAACACTGAAGCTTTCTTT
TRBJ1-2 | - | - | TRBV7-8 | CASRGGQGGVYGYTF | TGTGCCAGCAGAGGAGGGCAGGGAGGGGTCTATGGCTACACCTTC
TRBJ2-7 | - | - | TRBV7-9 | CASTGLGSYEQYF | TGTGCCAGCACTGGATTGGGGTCCTACGAGCAGTACTTC
TRBJ2-3 | - | - | TRBV27 | CASSLGQGSDTQYF | TGTGCCAGCAGTTTAGGGCAGGGTTCAGATACGCAGTATTTT
TRBJ1-5 | - | TRBD1 | TRBV6-5 | CASSFGTGVNQPQHF | TGTGCCAGCAGTTTCGGGACAGGGGTCAATCAGCCCCAGCATTTT
TRBJ1-5 | - | - | TRBV3-1/TRBV3-2 | CASSQDGGPRSNQPQHF | TGTGCCAGCAGCCAAGATGGGGGGCCAAGGTCCAATCAGCCCCAGCATTTT
TRBJ2-1 | - | - | TRBV27 | CASNSYGSYNEQFF | TGTGCCAGCAATTCCTACGGGAGCTACAATGAGCAGTTCTTC
TRBJ1-5 | - | - | TRBV7-9 | CASSLEGQANQPQHF | TGTGCCAGCAGCTTAGAGGGCCAGGCTAATCAGCCCCAGCATTTT
TRBJ1-1 | - | - | TRBV18 | CASSSGPEAFF | TGTGCCAGCTCCTCCGGTCCTGAAGCTTTCTTT
TRBJ1-4 | - | - | TRBV30 | CAWSGLARREKLFF | TGTGCCTGGAGTGGCCTTGCAAGGCGGGAAAAACTGTTTTTT
TRBJ2-3 | - | TRBD1 | TRBV25-1 | CASSDPRQGADTQYF | TGTGCCAGCAGTGACCCCAGACAGGGGGCAGATACGCAGTATTTT
TRBJ1-2 | - | - | TRBV29-1 | CSAQASLYGYTF | TGCAGCGCCCAGGCCAGTCTCTATGGCTACACCTTC
TRBJ2-7 | - | - | TRBV10-3 | CATGTGPGGPEEQYF | TGTGCCACCGGGACTGGACCTGGGGGGCCTGAGGAGCAGTACTTC
TRBJ1-4 | - | - | TRBV7-9 | CASSRDRSNEKLFF | TGTGCCAGCAGCCGAGACAGGAGCAATGAAAAACTGTTTTTT
TRBJ2-5 | - | - | TRBV19 | CASSTWEGGYQETQYF | TGTGCCAGCTCCACCTGGGAAGGCGGGTACCAAGAGACCCAGTACTTC
TRBJ1-3 | - | - | TRBV19 | CASSYGNTIYF | TGTGCCAGTAGTTATGGAAACACCATATATTTT
TRBJ1-3 | few | - | TRBV12-3/TRBV12-4 | CAITRGGNTIYF | TGTGCCATCACTCGGGGGGGAAACACCATATATTTT
TRBJ2-2 | - | TRBD2 | TRBV7-6 | CASSLAVRGEAGELFF | TGTGCCAGCAGCTTAGCTGTGCGGGGGGAGGCCGGGGAGCTGTTTTTT
TRBJ1-2 | - | TRBD1 | TRBV18 | CASSPSMDRVGYGYTF | TGTGCCAGCTCACCTTCAATGGACAGGGTTGGCTATGGCTACACCTTC
TRBJ1-5 | - | TRBD1 | TRBV27 | CASTPRRDRGSPIHNQPQHF | TGTGCCAGCACCCCCCGCCGGGACAGGGGCTCCCCCATCCACAATCAGCCCCAGCATTTT
TRBJ2-7 | once | - | TRBV3-1/TRBV3-2 | CASSRSGVYEQYF | TGTGCCAGCAGCCGCTCAGGTGTCTACGAGCAGTACTTC
TRBJ1-1 | - | - | TRBV9 | CASSVTSVGGAGNTEAFF | TGTGCCAGCAGCGTAACCTCCGTGGGAGGGGCGGGGAACACTGAAGCTTTCTTT
TRBJ1-2 | - | - | TRBV27 | CASSKDGSNYGYTF | TGTGCCAGCAGCAAGGACGGTTCTAACTATGGCTACACCTTC
TRBJ2-7 | once | - | TRBV6-6 | CASSYFQLTYEQYF | TGTGCCAGCAGTTACTTTCAGCTGACCTACGAGCAGTACTTC
TRBJ2-5 | - | - | TRBV27 | CASSLLGEETQYF | TGTGCCAGCAGTTTACTGGGGGAAGAGACCCAGTACTTC
TRBJ1-1 | - | - | TRBV5-4 | CASSLGGVKAFF | TGTGCCAGCAGCTTGGGGGGAGTAAAAGCTTTCTTT
TRBJ2-4 | - | - | TRBV24-1 | CATSDPGLPIQYF | TGTGCCACCAGTGACCCGGGATTACCTATTCAGTACTTC
TRBJ1-5 | - | - | TRBV28 | CASSLPITGNQPQHF | TGTGCCAGCAGTTTGCCCATTACAGGTAATCAGCCCCAGCATTTT
TRBJ1-2 | - | - | TRBV4-3 | CASSQQTGIGYGYTF | TGCGCCAGCAGCCAACAAACAGGGATAGGGTATGGCTACACCTTC
TRBJ2-7 | - | TRBD1 | TRBV4-3 | CASSQGGSGGKSYEQYF | TGCGCCAGCAGCCAAGGAGGGTCAGGGGGCAAATCCTACGAGCAGTACTTC
TRBJ1-6 | - | - | TRBV7-2 | CASRGAGFWNSPLHF | TGTGCCAGCAGGGGTGCGGGCTTCTGGAATTCACCCCTCCACTTT
TRBJ2-2 | - | - | TRBV28 | CASRVSTGELFF | TGTGCCAGCAGGGTGAGCACCGGGGAGCTGTTTTTT
TRBJ2-1 | - | TRBD2 | TRBV6-5 | CASSYLGGPSNEQFF | TGTGCCAGCAGTTACTTGGGAGGGCCCTCGAATGAGCAGTTCTTC
TRBJ2-5 | - | TRBD2 | TRBV5-1 | CASSPTPTTSGGQETQYF | TGCGCCAGCAGCCCCACACCTACGACTAGCGGGGGCCAAGAGACCCAGTACTTC
TRBJ1-2 | - | TRBD1 | TRBV27 | CASSLSTGNYGYTF | TGTGCCAGCAGTTTATCGACAGGGAACTATGGCTACACCTTC
TRBJ1-1 | once | - | TRBV6-5 | CASILVGATEAFF | TGTGCCAGCATCTTAGTTGGGGCCACTGAAGCTTTCTTT